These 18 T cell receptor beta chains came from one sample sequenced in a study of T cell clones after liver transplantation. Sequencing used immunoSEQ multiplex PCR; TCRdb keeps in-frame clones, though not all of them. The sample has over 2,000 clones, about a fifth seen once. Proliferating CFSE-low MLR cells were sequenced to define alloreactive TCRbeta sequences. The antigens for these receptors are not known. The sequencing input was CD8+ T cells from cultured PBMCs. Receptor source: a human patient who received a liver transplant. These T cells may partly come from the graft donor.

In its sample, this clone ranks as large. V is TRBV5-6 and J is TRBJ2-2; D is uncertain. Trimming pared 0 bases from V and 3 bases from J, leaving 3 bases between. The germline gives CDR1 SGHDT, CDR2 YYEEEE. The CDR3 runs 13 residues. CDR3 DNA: TGTGCCAGCAGCTTGGTCGACACCGGGGAGCTGTTTTTT. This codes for CASSLVDTGELFF.

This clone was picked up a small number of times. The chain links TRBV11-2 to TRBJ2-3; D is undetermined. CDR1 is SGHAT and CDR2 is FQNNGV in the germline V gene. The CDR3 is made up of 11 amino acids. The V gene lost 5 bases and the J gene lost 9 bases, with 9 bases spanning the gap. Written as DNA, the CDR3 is TGTGCCAGCAGCCCCGTCGGAACGCAGTATTTT. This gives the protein CASSPVGTQYF.

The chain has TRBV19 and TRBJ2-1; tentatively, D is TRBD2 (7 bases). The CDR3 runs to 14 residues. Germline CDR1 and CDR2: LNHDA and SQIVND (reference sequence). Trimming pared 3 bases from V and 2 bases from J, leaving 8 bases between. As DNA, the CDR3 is TGTGCCAGTAGTATGGGGGGGCCCTACAATGAGCAGTTCTTC. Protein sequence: CASSMGGPYNEQFF.

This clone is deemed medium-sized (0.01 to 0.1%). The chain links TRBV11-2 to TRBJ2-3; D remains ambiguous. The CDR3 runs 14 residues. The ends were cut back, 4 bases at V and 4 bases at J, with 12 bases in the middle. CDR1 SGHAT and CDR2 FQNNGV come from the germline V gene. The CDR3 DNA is TGTGCCAGCAGCTCCCCCGGAGACTCAGATACGCAGTATTTT. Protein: CASSSPGDSDTQYF.

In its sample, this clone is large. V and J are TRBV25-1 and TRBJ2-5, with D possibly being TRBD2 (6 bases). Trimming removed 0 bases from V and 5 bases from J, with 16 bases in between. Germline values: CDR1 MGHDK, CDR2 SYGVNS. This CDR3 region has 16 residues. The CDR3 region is CASSEYRVAGGETQYF. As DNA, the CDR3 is TGTGCCAGCAGTGAATATAGGGTCGCTGGAGGGGAGACCCAGTACTTC. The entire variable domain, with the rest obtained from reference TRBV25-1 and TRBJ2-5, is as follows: EADIYQTPRYLVIGTGKKITLECSQTMGHDKMYWYQQDPGMELHLIHYSYGVNSTEKGDLSSESTVSRIRTEHFPLTLESARPSHTSQYLCASSEYRVAGGETQYFGPGTRLLVL.

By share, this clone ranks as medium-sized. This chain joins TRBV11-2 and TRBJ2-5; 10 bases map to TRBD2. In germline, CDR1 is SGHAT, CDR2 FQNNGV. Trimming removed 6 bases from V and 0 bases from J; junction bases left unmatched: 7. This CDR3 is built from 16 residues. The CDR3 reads CASSWTSGEYQETQYF. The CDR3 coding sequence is TGTGCCAGCAGTTGGACTAGCGGAGAGTACCAAGAGACCCAGTACTTC.

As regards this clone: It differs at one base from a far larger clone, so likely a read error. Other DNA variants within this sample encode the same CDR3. As DNA, the CDR3 is TGTGCCAGCAGCAGGCTCACGAACACCGGGGAGCTGTTTTTT. Amino acid sequence: CASSRLTNTGELFF. The J gene is TRBJ2-2, the V gene TRBV7-9; D unclear. This CDR3 has 14 amino acids. The V end was cut by 5 bases, the J end by 0 bases, with 7 bases between. Germline V gene lookup returns CDR1 SEHNR and CDR2 FQNEAQ (reference sequence).

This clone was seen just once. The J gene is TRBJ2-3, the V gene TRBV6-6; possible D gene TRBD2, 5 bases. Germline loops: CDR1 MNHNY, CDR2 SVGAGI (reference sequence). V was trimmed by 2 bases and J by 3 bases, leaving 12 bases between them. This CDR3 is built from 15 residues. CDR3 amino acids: CASSYPGMGTDTQYF. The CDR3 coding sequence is TGTGCCAGCAGTTACCCGGGGATGGGGACAGATACGCAGTATTTT.

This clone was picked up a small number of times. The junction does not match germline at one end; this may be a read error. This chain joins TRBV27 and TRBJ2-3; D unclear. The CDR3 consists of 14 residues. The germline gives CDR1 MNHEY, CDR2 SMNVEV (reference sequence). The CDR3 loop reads CASPSVRGTYTQYF. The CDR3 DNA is TGTGCCAGCCCCTCCGTGAGAGGCACATATACGCAGTATTTT.

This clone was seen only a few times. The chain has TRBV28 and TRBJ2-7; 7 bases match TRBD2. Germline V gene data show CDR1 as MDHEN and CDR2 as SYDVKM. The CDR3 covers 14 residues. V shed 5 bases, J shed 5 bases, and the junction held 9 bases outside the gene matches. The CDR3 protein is CASSPRGGIHEQYF. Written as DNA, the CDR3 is TGTGCCAGCAGTCCACGGGGAGGGATCCACGAGCAGTACTTC.

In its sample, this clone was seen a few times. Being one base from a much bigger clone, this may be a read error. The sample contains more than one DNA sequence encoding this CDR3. CDR3 in DNA: TGCGCCAGCAGCGAAAGTGGGAGGTGGGACGAGCAGTACTTC. Residues: CASSESGRWDEQYF. The J gene is TRBJ2-7, the V gene TRBV9; a possible D gene is TRBD2 (6 bases). There are 14 residues in the CDR3. CDR1 is SGDLS and CDR2 is YYNGEE in the germline V gene.

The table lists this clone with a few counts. CDR3 coding DNA: TGTGCCAGCAGCCGGGGCGGCAATCAGCCCCAGCATTTT. Protein product: CASSRGGNQPQHF. The rearrangement links TRBV28 to TRBJ1-5, with D perhaps TRBD1 (5 bases). V was clipped by 6 bases and J by 2 bases, with 8 bases between them. The CDR3 runs 13 residues. Germline V gives CDR1 MDHEN, CDR2 SYDVKM.

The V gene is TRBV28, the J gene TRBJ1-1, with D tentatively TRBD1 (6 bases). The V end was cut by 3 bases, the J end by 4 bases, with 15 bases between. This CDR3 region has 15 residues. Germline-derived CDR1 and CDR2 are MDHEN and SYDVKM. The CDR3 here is CASSFVGRGFTEAFF. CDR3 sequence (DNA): TGTGCCAGCAGTTTTGTGGGCAGGGGATTCACTGAAGCTTTCTTT.

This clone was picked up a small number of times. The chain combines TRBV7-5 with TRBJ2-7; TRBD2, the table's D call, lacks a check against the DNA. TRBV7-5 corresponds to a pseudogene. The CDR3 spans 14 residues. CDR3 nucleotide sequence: TGTGCCAGCAGTTTTTTCCGGGACTCTCTCGAGCAGTACTTC. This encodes CASSFFRDSLEQYF.

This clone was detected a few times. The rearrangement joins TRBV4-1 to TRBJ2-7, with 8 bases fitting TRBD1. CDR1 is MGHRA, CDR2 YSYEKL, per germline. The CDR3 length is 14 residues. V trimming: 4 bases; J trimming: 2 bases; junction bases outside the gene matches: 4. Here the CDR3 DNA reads TGCGCCAGCAGCCCCGGACAGGGAGCCTACGAGCAGTACTTC. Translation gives CASSPGQGAYEQYF.

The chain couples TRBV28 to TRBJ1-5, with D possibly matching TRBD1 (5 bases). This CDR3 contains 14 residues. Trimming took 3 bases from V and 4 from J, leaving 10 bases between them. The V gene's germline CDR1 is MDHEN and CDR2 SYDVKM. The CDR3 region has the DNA TGTGCCAGCAGTTTCCGGGACGGTAATCAGCCCCAGCATTTT. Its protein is CASSFRDGNQPQHF.

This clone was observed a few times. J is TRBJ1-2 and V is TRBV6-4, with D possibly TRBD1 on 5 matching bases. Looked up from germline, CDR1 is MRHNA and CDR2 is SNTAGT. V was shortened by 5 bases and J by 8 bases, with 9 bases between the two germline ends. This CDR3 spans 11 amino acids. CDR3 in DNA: TGTGCCAGCAGTTACGGGGGAGGCTACACCTTC. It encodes CASSYGGGYTF.

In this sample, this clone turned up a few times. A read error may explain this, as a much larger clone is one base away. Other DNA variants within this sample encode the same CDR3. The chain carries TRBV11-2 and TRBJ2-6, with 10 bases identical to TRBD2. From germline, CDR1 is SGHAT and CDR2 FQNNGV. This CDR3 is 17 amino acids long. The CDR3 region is CPSGGGQVISGANVLTF. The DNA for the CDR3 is TGTCCCAGCGGGGGGGGACAGGTTATCTCTGGGGCAAACGTCCTGACTTTC.